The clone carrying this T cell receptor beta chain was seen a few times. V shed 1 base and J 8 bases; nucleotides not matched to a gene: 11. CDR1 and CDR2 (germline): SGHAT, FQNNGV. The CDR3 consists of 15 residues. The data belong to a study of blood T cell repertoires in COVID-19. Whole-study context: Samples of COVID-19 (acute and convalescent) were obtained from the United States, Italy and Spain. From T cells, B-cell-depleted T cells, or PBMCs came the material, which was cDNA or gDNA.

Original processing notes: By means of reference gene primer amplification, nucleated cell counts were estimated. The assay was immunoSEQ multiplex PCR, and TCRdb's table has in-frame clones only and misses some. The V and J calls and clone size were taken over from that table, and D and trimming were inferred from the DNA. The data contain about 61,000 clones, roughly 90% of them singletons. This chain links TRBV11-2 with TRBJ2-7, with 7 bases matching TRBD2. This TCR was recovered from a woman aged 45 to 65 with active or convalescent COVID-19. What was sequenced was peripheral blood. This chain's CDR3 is CASSLAVGGRVQQYF. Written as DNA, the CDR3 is TGTGCCAGCAGCTTAGCGGTTGGCGGGAGAGTCCAGCAGTACTTC.